This T cell receptor beta chain originates from a study of glioma-infiltrating T cells after dendritic cell vaccination. Method: immunoSEQ multiplex PCR; TCRdb's copy keeps in-frame clones and lacks some. The sample lists approximately 67,000 clones; around 86% were seen once. This CDR3 is built from 13 residues. CDR1 is SGHTA, CDR2 FQGNSA, per germline. The ends were cut back, 8 bases at V and 5 bases at J, with 15 bases in the middle. This clone has more than one count but fewer than ten. The sample consisted of blood, taken before dendritic cell vaccination. V usage is TRBV7-2 and J usage is TRBJ2-5; perhaps TRBD2 as D (7 bases). This receptor was taken from a human donor with glioblastoma. CDR3 in DNA: TGTGCCAGCTTATTGGGAGGGGGGGAGACCCAGTACTTC. Translating it yields CASLLGGGETQYF.